The 18 T cell receptor beta chains below all came from one sample that was sequenced in a study of molecular identifiers for immune sequencing clone quantification. TCRdb used MiXCR to reprocess the PCR reads, holding one entry per CDR3 protein. The data show roughly 100,000 distinct CDR3 sequences, with 30% to 45% seen just once and 9% to 10% held by the top ten. The sample taken for sequencing was naive CD8+ T cells from blood, with Jurkat cell RNA spiked in. Subset reported: FACS-sorted CD8+CD4-CCR7+CD45RA+ naive T cells. All receptors derive from a human donor in good health. Some libraries in this study had Jurkat cell RNA spiked in.

Comment on this clonotype: A much larger clone differs from this one at a single base, so this may be a read error. The chain carries TRBV7-9 and TRBJ2-7; the D gene is possibly TRBD2 (5 bases). The germline V gene encodes CDR1 SEHNR and CDR2 FQNEAQ (reference sequence). CDR3 size: 15 residues. Trimming stripped 5 bases from V and 4 bases from J, with 18 bases between. CDR3 loop: CASSVSGVLVYEQYF. As DNA, the CDR3 is TGTGCCAGCAGCGTATCCGGTGTACTAGTGTACGAGCAGTACTTC.

This clonotype occurred a few times. The V gene is TRBV6-2 or TRBV6-3, the J gene TRBJ2-5; TRBD2 matches at 12 bases. CDR1 is MNHEY, CDR2 SVGEGT, per germline. V was clipped by 5 bases and J by 4 bases; unmatched bases: 2. The CDR3 runs 14 residues. CDR3 sequence (DNA): TGTGCCAGCAGTCCGGGACTAGCGGGAGAGACCCAGTACTTC. Its translation: CASSPGLAGETQYF.

The J gene is TRBJ2-7, the V gene TRBV12-3 or TRBV12-4, with no clear D. The germline V and J ends were trimmed by 2 bases and 6 bases, with 5 bases remaining between them. The CDR3 contains 11 residues. The CDR3 sequence: CASSLNGEQYF. CDR3 sequence (DNA): TGTGCCAGCAGTTTAAACGGCGAGCAGTACTTC.

A remark on this clonotype: Given a much more abundant clone one base away, this may be a read error. V usage is TRBV28 and J usage is TRBJ2-3; possibly TRBD2 for D (6 bases). Germline-derived CDR1 and CDR2 are MDHEN and SYDVKM. CDR3 length: 16 residues. CDR3 region: CASSSSQTRYADTHYF. The CDR3 nucleotides read TGTGCCAGCAGTTCCTCCCAGACTAGATATGCAGATACGCACTATTTT.

The J gene is TRBJ2-1, the V gene TRBV5-4; TRBD2 agrees at 7 bases. The length of the CDR3 is 15 residues. CDR1 and CDR2 from the germline V gene are SGHNT and YYREEE (reference sequence). V shed 4 bases, J shed 9 bases, and the junction held 13 bases outside the gene matches. CDR3 amino acids: CASSPGLVKSREQFF. The DNA of the CDR3 is TGTGCCAGCAGCCCCGGACTAGTTAAGAGTCGTGAGCAGTTCTTC.

By proportion, this clonotype is medium-sized. In DNA, the CDR3 is TGTGCCAGCAGTTTTACCGGGAGGAGCAATCAGCCCCAGCATTTT. It is translated as CASSFTGRSNQPQHF. The J gene is TRBJ1-5, the V gene TRBV28; no clear D. V was shortened by 3 bases and J by 1 base, with 10 bases between the two germline ends. CDR3 length: 15 amino acids. From germline, CDR1 is MDHEN and CDR2 SYDVKM.

Concerning this clonotype itself: The CDR3 does not end in the conserved phenylalanine or tryptophan, so this is likely a read error. The chain links TRBV10-2 to TRBJ2-7, with D possibly being TRBD2 (6 bases). The length of the CDR3 is 14 residues. Germline V gene lookup returns CDR1 WSHSY and CDR2 SAAADI. Trimming took off 8 bases at V and 0 bases at J, with 14 bases between the two ends. CDR3 sequence (DNA): TGCGCCAGCGGGGAGGTAGGGAGCTCCTACGAGCAGTACTAC. This sequence encodes CASGEVGSSYEQYY.

The chain employs TRBV24-1 and TRBJ2-7; D not resolved. The germline V gene encodes CDR1 KGHDR and CDR2 SFDVKD. V shed 1 base and J shed 6 bases, with 3 bases lying between them. This CDR3 is 11 amino acids long. Written as DNA, the CDR3 is TGTGCCACCAGTGATTTAGGCGAGCAGTACTTC. It translates to CATSDLGEQYF.

This clonotype came up once. This may come from a read error, since a much larger clone is one base off. This chain links TRBV9 with TRBJ1-1; 8 nucleotides match TRBD1. V lost 3 bases, J lost 6 bases, and 7 bases stayed unmatched. There are 14 residues in the CDR3. Per germline, CDR1 SGDLS and CDR2 YYNGEE. The CDR3 spells CASSAGQAGSEAFF. The CDR3 DNA follows: TGTGCCAGCAGCGCGGGACAGGCGGGTTCTGAAGCTTTCTTT.

This chain uses TRBV19 with TRBJ1-1; D is undetermined. The CDR3 contains 13 residues. The germline V gene encodes CDR1 LNHDA and CDR2 SQIVND (reference sequence). Trimming shortened V by 3 bases and J by 5 bases, and 10 bases separated the two germline ends. CDR3 sequence (DNA): TGTGCCAGTAGTATCTTGGGGAAGACTGAAGCTTTCTTT. Translated: CASSILGKTEAFF.

The CDR3 DNA is TGTGCTATAGCGGGGGGGACCGGGGAGCTGTTTTTT. This sequence encodes CAIAGGTGELFF. V gene TRBV27 combines with J gene TRBJ2-2; TRBD2 agrees at 11 bases. The CDR3 is made up of 12 amino acids. Germline values: CDR1 MNHEY, CDR2 SMNVEV (reference sequence).

This chain joins TRBV6-5 and TRBJ2-3; D uncertain. CDR3 size: 15 residues. Trimming pared 5 bases from V and 2 bases from J, leaving 14 bases between. Germline V CDR1 and CDR2: MNHEY, SVGAGI. The CDR3 nucleotides read TGTGCCAGCAGTGCATTCGCGGACGACACAGATACGCAGTATTTT. Translating it yields CASSAFADDTDTQYF.

This clonotype was seen only a few times. V and J are TRBV27 and TRBJ2-1; 8 positions agree with TRBD1. The length of the CDR3 is 16 residues. With V trimmed by 7 bases and J by 6 bases, 14 bases remained unmatched. Germline V gene data show CDR1 as MNHEY and CDR2 as SMNVEV (reference sequence). The CDR3, as DNA: TGTGCCAGCAATGACAGGGGCCTCCACCTCGGCAATGAGCAGTTCTTC. Translating gives CASNDRGLHLGNEQFF.

The sample holds a few counts of this clonotype. The chain links TRBV6-5 to TRBJ1-1; no definite D call. With 6 bases removed from V and 7 bases from J, the gap between germline ends came to 15 bases. CDR3 length equals 13 residues. In germline, CDR1 is MNHEY, CDR2 SVGAGI. In DNA form, the CDR3 reads TGTGCCAGCAGGAATCTTAATGACGGTGAAGCTTTCTTT. Encoded protein: CASRNLNDGEAFF.

In regard to this clonotype: With a much larger clone just one base away, this may be a read error. The V and J genes are TRBV3-1 and TRBJ2-7; TRBD2 matches 7 bases. V trimming: 3 bases; J trimming: 7 bases; junction bases outside the gene matches: 3. This CDR3 is built from 12 residues. Germline loops: CDR1 LGHDT, CDR2 YNNKEL (reference sequence). The CDR3 sequence: CASSQISGEQYF. The CDR3 bases are TGTGCCAGCAGCCAGATTAGCGGGGAGCAGTACTTC.

A remark on this clonotype: The junction does not match germline at one end; this may be a read error. The chain couples TRBV5-6 to TRBJ2-7, with a tentative D call TRBD2 (5 bases). This CDR3 spans 12 amino acids. CDR1 is SGHDT and CDR2 is YYEEEE in the germline V gene. The CDR3 DNA is TGTGTCAGCAGCTCCACGACTATTGAGCAGTACTTC. Its protein is CVSSSTTIEQYF.

Notes on this clonotype: Possible read error: a much larger clone is one base away. The chain employs TRBV28 and TRBJ2-7, with 10 bases fitting TRBD2. The length of the CDR3 is 13 residues. Germline CDR1 reads MDHEN; CDR2 reads SYDVKM. The CDR3 region is CVIRTSGTYEQYF. CDR3 coding DNA: TGTGTCATCCGGACTAGCGGCACCTACGAGCAGTACTTC.

V usage is TRBV6-5 and J usage is TRBJ2-3; D is unresolved. Per germline, CDR1 MNHEY and CDR2 SVGAGI. CDR3 length: 17 amino acids. V was cut by 4 bases and J by 1 base, with 18 bases left in between. As DNA, the CDR3 is TGTGCCAGCAGTTCCTCTGGACCGGTTGGAGGCACAGATACGCAGTATTTT. Amino acids: CASSSSGPVGGTDTQYF.